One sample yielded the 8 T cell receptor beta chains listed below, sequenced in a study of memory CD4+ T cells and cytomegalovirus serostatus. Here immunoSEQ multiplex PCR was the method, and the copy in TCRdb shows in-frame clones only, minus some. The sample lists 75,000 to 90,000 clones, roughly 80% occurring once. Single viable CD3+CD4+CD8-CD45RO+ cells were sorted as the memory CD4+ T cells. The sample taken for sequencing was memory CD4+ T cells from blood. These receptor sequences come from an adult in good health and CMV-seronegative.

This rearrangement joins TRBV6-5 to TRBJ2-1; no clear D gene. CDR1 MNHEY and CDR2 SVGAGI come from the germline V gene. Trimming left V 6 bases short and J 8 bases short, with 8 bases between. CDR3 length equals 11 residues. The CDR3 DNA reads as TGTGCCAGCAGCCGCCAGGATGAGCAGTTCTTC. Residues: CASSRQDEQFF.

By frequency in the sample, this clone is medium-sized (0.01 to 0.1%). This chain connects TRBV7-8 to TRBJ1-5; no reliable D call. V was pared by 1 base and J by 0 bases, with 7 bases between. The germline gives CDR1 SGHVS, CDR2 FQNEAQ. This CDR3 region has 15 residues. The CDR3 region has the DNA TGTGCCAGCAGCTTAGTTCGGGATAGCAATCAGCCCCAGCATTTT. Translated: CASSLVRDSNQPQHF.

CDR3 region: CASSEGGSYNSPLHF. CDR3 DNA sequence: TGTGCCAGCAGTGAGGGTGGCTCCTATAATTCACCCCTCCACTTT. This chain connects TRBV25-1 to TRBJ1-6; D call uncertain. Trimming shortened V by 3 bases and J by 0 bases, and 6 bases separated the two germline ends. Germline CDR1 MGHDK, CDR2 SYGVNS. CDR3 size: 15 residues.

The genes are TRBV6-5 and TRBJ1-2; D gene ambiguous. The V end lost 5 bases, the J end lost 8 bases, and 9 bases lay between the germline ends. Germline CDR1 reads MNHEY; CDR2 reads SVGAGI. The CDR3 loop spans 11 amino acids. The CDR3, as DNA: TGTGCCAGCAGTCCTTCCGACGGCTACACCTTC. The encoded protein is CASSPSDGYTF.

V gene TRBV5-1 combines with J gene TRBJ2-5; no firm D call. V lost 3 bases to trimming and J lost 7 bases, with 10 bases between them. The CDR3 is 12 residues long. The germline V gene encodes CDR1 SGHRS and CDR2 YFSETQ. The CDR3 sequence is CASSSGPGTQYF. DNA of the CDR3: TGCGCCAGCAGCTCCGGTCCGGGGACCCAGTACTTC.

Here the CDR3 reads CASSSPRQRNTGELFF. DNA of the CDR3: TGCGCCAGCAGCTCCCCCCGGCAGCGCAACACCGGGGAGCTGTTTTTT. V usage is TRBV5-1 and J usage is TRBJ2-2; D remains ambiguous. The CDR3 has 16 residues. CDR1 and CDR2 (germline): SGHRS, YFSETQ. V lost 3 bases to trimming and J lost 2 bases, with 14 bases between them. Looking up the rest from reference TRBV5-1 and TRBJ2-2 gives the full variable domain: KAGVTQTPRYLIKTRGQQVTLSCSPISGHRSVSWYQQTPGQGLQFLFEYFSETQRNKGNFPGRFSGRQFSNSRSEMNVSTLELGDSALYLCASSSPRQRNTGELFFGEGSRLTVL.

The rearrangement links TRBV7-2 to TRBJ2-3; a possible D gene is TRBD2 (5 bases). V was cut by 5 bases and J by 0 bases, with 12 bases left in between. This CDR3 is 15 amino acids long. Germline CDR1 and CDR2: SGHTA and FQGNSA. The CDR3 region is CASSPGSVSTDTQYF. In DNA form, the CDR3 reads TGTGCCAGCAGCCCGGGGAGCGTAAGCACAGATACGCAGTATTTT.

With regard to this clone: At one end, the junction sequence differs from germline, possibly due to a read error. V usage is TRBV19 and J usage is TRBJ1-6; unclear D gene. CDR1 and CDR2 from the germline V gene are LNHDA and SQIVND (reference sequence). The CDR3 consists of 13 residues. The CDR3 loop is CASSSSPGPGASF. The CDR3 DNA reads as TGTGCCAGTAGTTCTTCCCCGGGTCCTGGCGCATCTTTT. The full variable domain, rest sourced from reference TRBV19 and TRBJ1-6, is DGGITQSPKYLFRKEGQNVTLSCEQNLNHDAMYWYRQDPGQGLRLIYYSQIVNDFQKGDIAEGYSVSREKKESFPLTVTSAQKNPTAFYLCASSSSPGPGASFGNGTRLTVT.